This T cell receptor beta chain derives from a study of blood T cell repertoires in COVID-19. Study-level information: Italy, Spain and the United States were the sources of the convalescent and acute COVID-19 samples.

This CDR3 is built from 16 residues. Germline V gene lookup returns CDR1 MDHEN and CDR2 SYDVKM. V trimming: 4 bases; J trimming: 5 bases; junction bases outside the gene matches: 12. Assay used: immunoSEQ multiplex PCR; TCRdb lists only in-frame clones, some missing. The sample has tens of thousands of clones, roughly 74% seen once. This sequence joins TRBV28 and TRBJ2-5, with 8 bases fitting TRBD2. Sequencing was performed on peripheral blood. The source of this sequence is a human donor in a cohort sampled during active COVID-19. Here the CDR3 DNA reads TGTGCCAGCAGTTCCTCTGTGGCGGGGGGCGGGGAGACCCAGTACTTC. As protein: CASSSSVAGGGETQYF. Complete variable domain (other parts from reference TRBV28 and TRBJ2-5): DVKVTQSSRYLVKRTGEKVFLECVQDMDHENMFWYRQDPGLGLRLIYFSYDVKMKEKGDIPEGYSVSREKKERFSLILESASTNQTSMYLCASSSSVAGGGETQYFGPGTRLLVL.